Each of the 17 T cell receptor beta chains below was sequenced from the same sample in a study of neurological immune-mediated disorders. A single record per CDR3 protein comes from TCRdb applying MiXCR to the 5' RACE reads. The table shows about 55,000 distinct CDR3 sequences, with approximately 3.8% occurring only once. The sequencing sample was made of PBMCs. The receptors derive from a young man with multiple sclerosis.

Many counts were recorded for this clonotype. The rearrangement links TRBV19 to TRBJ1-1; weak D call: TRBD1 (6 bases). CDR1 LNHDA and CDR2 SQIVND come from the germline V gene (reference sequence). V lost 7 bases, J lost 5 bases, and 17 bases lay in between. This CDR3 has 14 amino acids. Here the CDR3 DNA reads TGTGCCAGTAACCTCAGGGCAGGGGTAACTGAAGCTTTCTTT. Protein: CASNLRAGVTEAFF.

This clonotype appeared many times. The chain combines TRBV2 with TRBJ1-6, with TRBD1 matching over 9 bases. Germline CDR1 reads SNHLY; CDR2 reads FYNNEI. V trimming: 5 bases; J trimming: 10 bases; junction bases outside the gene matches: 3. CDR3 length: 13 amino acids. CDR3 nucleotide sequence: TGTGCCAGCAGTTGGGACAGGGAGTCACCCCTCCACTTT. Residues: CASSWDRESPLHF.

This clonotype was detected ten times or more. J is TRBJ1-2 and V is TRBV5-1; 9 bases align to TRBD1. This CDR3 has 14 residues. V shed 3 bases, J shed 6 bases, and the junction held 6 bases outside the gene matches. The germline gives CDR1 SGHRS, CDR2 YFSETQ. CDR3 protein: CASSSLQGADGYTF. The CDR3 nucleotides read TGCGCCAGCAGCTCCTTACAGGGGGCAGATGGCTACACCTTC.

In its sample, this clonotype was seen many times. This chain links TRBV20-1 with TRBJ1-3; 8 bases line up with TRBD1. The CDR3 extends over 15 amino acids. CDR1 is DFQATT and CDR2 is SNEGSKA in the germline V gene (reference sequence). Trimming cost V 6 bases and J 2 bases; bases outside gene matches: 9. CDR3 sequence reads: CSAPGQGVPGNTIYF. The CDR3 coding sequence is TGCAGTGCCCCCGGACAGGGAGTCCCTGGAAACACCATATATTTT.

This clonotype has at least ten counts. The chain is built from TRBV7-8 and TRBJ1-5; 7 nucleotides align to TRBD1. The CDR3 loop spans 15 amino acids. The germline CDR1 and CDR2 sequences are SGHVS and FQNEAQ. With V trimmed by 5 bases and J by 5 bases, 9 bases remained unmatched. The CDR3 region is CASSATTGTHQPQHF. The DNA for the CDR3 is TGTGCCAGCAGCGCCACGACAGGGACCCATCAGCCCCAGCATTTT.

This clonotype has ten or more counts. V and J are TRBV20-1 and TRBJ2-1, with 10 bases matching TRBD2. Per germline, CDR1 DFQATT and CDR2 SNEGSKA (reference sequence). The CDR3 totals 15 residues. The V and J ends lost 6 bases and 3 bases, in that order; junction bases with no gene match: 8. The CDR3, as DNA: TGCAGTGCGAGAAGCGGGAGGGCCTTCTACAATGAGCAGTTCTTC. Translation gives CSARSGRAFYNEQFF.

The chain couples TRBV11-3 to TRBJ2-3; 14 positions match TRBD2. J was trimmed by 4 bases and V by 6 bases; bases with no gene match: 3. This CDR3 has 15 amino acids. Germline-derived CDR1 and CDR2 are SGHNT and YENEEA. This CDR3 is CASSQTSGGADTQYF. The DNA for the CDR3 is TGTGCCAGCAGTCAGACTAGCGGGGGGGCAGATACGCAGTATTTT. The complete variable domain, with remaining parts taken from reference TRBV11-3 and TRBJ2-3, reads EAGVVQSPRYKIIEKKQPVAFWCNPISGHNTLYWYLQNLGQGPELLIRYENEEAVDDSQLPKDRFSAERLKGVDSTLKIQPAELGDSAVYLCASSQTSGGADTQYFGPGTRLTVL.

The sample holds many counts of this clonotype. The gene calls are TRBV27 and TRBJ2-7, with 8 bases that match TRBD1. Germline V CDR1 and CDR2: MNHEY, SMNVEV (reference sequence). J was trimmed by 5 bases and V by 6 bases; bases with no gene match: 9. This CDR3 has 14 amino acids. This CDR3 is CASSPGTGIDEQYF. As DNA, the CDR3 is TGTGCCAGCAGCCCCGGGACAGGAATAGACGAGCAGTACTTC.

At least ten counts were recorded for this clonotype. The J gene is TRBJ1-1, the V gene TRBV7-3, with D possibly matching TRBD1 (6 bases). The CDR3 contains 14 residues. Trimming stripped 5 bases from V and 5 bases from J, with 15 bases between. Germline CDR1 reads SGHTA; CDR2 reads FQGTGA. The CDR3 here is CASSQLGGMTEAFF. The CDR3 DNA reads as TGTGCCAGCAGCCAGCTAGGGGGAATGACTGAAGCTTTCTTT. The complete variable domain, with remaining parts taken from reference TRBV7-3 and TRBJ1-1, reads GAGVSQTPSNKVTEKGKYVELRCDPISGHTALYWYRQSLGQGPEFLIYFQGTGAADDSGLPNDRFFAVRPEGSVSTLKIQRTERGDSAVYLCASSQLGGMTEAFFGQGTRLTVV.

There are many counts of this clonotype. The V and J genes are TRBV20-1 and TRBJ2-1; D might be TRBD1 (5 bases). The CDR3 contains 13 residues. Trimming cost V 2 bases and J 5 bases, with 10 bases left between them. The germline CDR1 and CDR2 sequences are DFQATT and SNEGSKA (reference sequence). In DNA form, the CDR3 reads TGCAGTGCTAGAAGCCAGGGTGACAATGAGCAGTTCTTC. Encoded protein: CSARSQGDNEQFF.

Details on this clonotype: A much larger clonotype is one base distant, so this may be a read error. The chain uses TRBV28 and TRBJ2-4, with D perhaps TRBD1 or TRBD2 (6 bases each). The CDR3 covers 16 residues. The germline V gene encodes CDR1 MDHEN and CDR2 SYDVKM. Trimming stripped 3 bases from V and 7 bases from J, with 19 bases between. The CDR3 is CASSLEGLTGINIQYF. The CDR3, as DNA: TGTGCCAGCAGTTTGGAGGGGCTTACAGGGATCAACATTCAGTACTTC. Filled out from reference TRBV28 and TRBJ2-4, the complete variable domain reads DVKVTQSSRYLVKRTGEKVFLECVQDMDHENMFWYRQDPGLGLRLIYFSYDVKMKEKGDIPEGYSVSREKKERFSLILESASTNQTSMYLCASSLEGLTGINIQYFGAGTRLSVL.

Many counts were recorded for this clonotype. The chain employs TRBV5-1 and TRBJ2-7; D gene uncertain. The CDR3 length is 13 residues. CDR1 is SGHRS, CDR2 YFSETQ, per germline. Deletions cut 0 bases from V and 3 bases from J, with 7 bases between. The DNA for the CDR3 is TGCGCCAGCAGCTTGGGGCCCGACTACGAGCAGTACTTC. Encoded protein: CASSLGPDYEQYF.

V usage is TRBV3-1 and J usage is TRBJ2-5, with 7 positions matching TRBD1. The CDR3 has 15 residues. V lost 2 bases to trimming and J lost 5 bases; unmatched junction nucleotides: 8. Per germline, CDR1 LGHDT and CDR2 YNNKEL (reference sequence). The CDR3 DNA reads TGTGCCAGCAGCCAATTTAGACAGGGCCGGGAGACCCAGTACTTC. This codes for CASSQFRQGRETQYF.

There are many counts of this clonotype. The chain is built from TRBV7-2 and TRBJ1-1, with 7 bases fitting TRBD1. This CDR3 has 15 amino acids. CDR1 is SGHTA, CDR2 FQGNSA, per germline. Trimming took 5 bases from V and 1 from J; bases not matched to a gene: 7. The CDR3 reads CASSLDRVGNTEAFF. CDR3 in DNA: TGTGCCAGCAGCCTCGACAGGGTCGGGAACACTGAAGCTTTCTTT.

At least ten counts were recorded for this clonotype. The chain employs TRBV7-6 and TRBJ1-1, with D tentatively TRBD1 (5 bases). CDR1 is SGHVS, CDR2 FNYEAQ, per germline. Trimming cost V 2 bases and J 3 bases, with 13 bases left between them. This CDR3 comprises 15 residues. The CDR3 region has the DNA TGTGCCAGCAGCTTACGTCCAGGGAGGCACACTGAAGCTTTCTTT. Protein product: CASSLRPGRHTEAFF.

At least ten counts were recorded for this clonotype. This chain links TRBV12-3 or TRBV12-4 with TRBJ2-1; TRBD2 matches 13 bases. The CDR3 spans 15 residues. Trimming removed 4 bases from V and 4 bases from J; junction bases left unmatched: 1. The CDR3 nucleotides are TGTGCCAGCAGTTCACTAGCGGGGGGGTACAATGAGCAGTTCTTC. Residues: CASSSLAGGYNEQFF.

This clonotype showed up many times. The chain combines TRBV27 with TRBJ1-1; a weak D match, TRBD1 (5 bases). The V end was cut by 2 bases, the J end by 1 base, with 11 bases between. Germline-derived CDR1 and CDR2 are MNHEY and SMNVEV (reference sequence). The CDR3 has 15 residues. The CDR3 is CASSLTRTGNTEAFF. The DNA for the CDR3 is TGTGCCAGCAGTTTAACCCGCACAGGGAACACTGAAGCTTTCTTT.